The 13 T cell receptor beta chains reported below all come from one sample, sequenced in a study of blood T cell repertoires in COVID-19. Assay: immunoSEQ multiplex PCR; the TCRdb copy retains only in-frame clones and omits some. The sample consists of about 220,000 clones, 82% of them appearing once. Sequenced: PBMCs or T cells enriched from blood (not recorded which). The source of these receptors is a woman aged 55-70 years who had recovered from COVID-19.

The rearrangement joins TRBV7-9 to TRBJ1-1; D uncertain. The CDR3 contains 15 residues. Between the trimmed V and J ends, which lost 5 bases and 2 bases, there was a span of 15 bases. Germline CDR1 SEHNR, CDR2 FQNEAQ (reference sequence). CDR3 sequence (DNA): TGTGCCAGCAGCCAAACCCAGCGGGGTAACACTGAAGCTTTCTTT. Translating gives CASSQTQRGNTEAFF.

The rearrangement links TRBV27 to TRBJ1-1, with 8 bases lining up with TRBD1. V was clipped by 0 bases and J by 2 bases; unmatched bases: 8. CDR3 length: 17 amino acids. The germline gives CDR1 MNHEY, CDR2 SMNVEV (reference sequence). The CDR3 spells CASSLSGWDRINTEAFF. CDR3 DNA sequence: TGTGCCAGCAGTTTATCTGGTTGGGACAGGATCAACACTGAAGCTTTCTTT.

The chain links TRBV10-3 to TRBJ1-2; D not resolved. The V end was cut by 2 bases, the J end by 1 base, with 14 bases between. The V gene's germline CDR1 is ENHRY and CDR2 SYGVKD. The CDR3 length is 16 residues. The CDR3 DNA reads TGTGCCATCAGTGAGCGAGAGACGGAGATTAACTATGGCTACACCTTC. Its translation is CAISERETEINYGYTF.

The chain employs TRBV3-1 (or the pseudogene TRBV3-2) and TRBJ2-7, with 13 bases lining up with TRBD2. V shed 4 bases, J shed 2 bases, and the junction held 5 bases outside the gene matches. CDR1 is LGHDT, CDR2 YNNKEL, per germline (reference sequence). The CDR3 has 16 amino acids. The CDR3 protein is CASSPRTSGGTYEQYF. As DNA, the CDR3 is TGTGCCAGCAGCCCCCGGACTAGCGGGGGAACCTACGAGCAGTACTTC.

The chain employs TRBV6-5 and TRBJ1-1; maybe TRBD1 (5 bases). The V and J ends lost 4 bases and 1 base respectively, with 13 bases between them. There are 15 residues in the CDR3. In germline, CDR1 is MNHEY, CDR2 SVGAGI. The CDR3 sequence: CASSSSGDGNTEAFF. In nucleotides, the CDR3 is TGTGCCAGCAGTTCATCGGGGGACGGGAACACTGAAGCTTTCTTT.

V and J are TRBV19 and TRBJ1-5, with a weak D call TRBD1 (5 bases). The CDR3 covers 15 residues. The V gene's germline CDR1 is LNHDA and CDR2 SQIVND (reference sequence). Trimming took off 7 bases at V and 0 bases at J, with 13 bases between the two ends. The chain's CDR3 is CASTRGGYSNQPQHF. For the CDR3, the DNA is TGTGCCAGTACCCGGGGGGGGTATAGCAATCAGCCCCAGCATTTT.

V and J are TRBV6-1 and TRBJ2-5; D gene ambiguous. The V gene's germline CDR1 is MNHNS and CDR2 SASEGT. CDR3 length: 14 residues. Trimming took off 0 bases at V and 4 bases at J, with 9 bases between the two ends. The CDR3 DNA reads TGTGCCAGCAGTGAAGCAAACTATCCAGAGACCCAGTACTTC. Amino acid sequence: CASSEANYPETQYF.

The V gene is TRBV7-2, the J gene TRBJ2-3; D call uncertain. Deletions cut 2 bases from V and 0 bases from J, with 12 bases between. The germline V gene encodes CDR1 SGHTA and CDR2 FQGNSA. This CDR3 region has 16 residues. CDR3 nucleotide sequence: TGTGCCAGCAGCTTAACGGTAGCAGCTAGCACAGATACGCAGTATTTT. Amino acid sequence: CASSLTVAASTDTQYF.

The chain combines TRBV2 with TRBJ1-5, with 7 positions matching TRBD1. This CDR3 has 13 amino acids. Looked up from germline, CDR1 is SNHLY and CDR2 is FYNNEI. V lost 5 bases and J lost 6; bases outside the gene matches: 4. Here the CDR3 DNA reads TGTGCCAGCAGTCCAGGGGGTGTTCAGCCCCAGCATTTT. Its translation is CASSPGGVQPQHF.

The rearrangement joins TRBV12-3 or TRBV12-4 to TRBJ1-2; D is perhaps TRBD1 (5 bases). The CDR3 sequence is 13 residues long. V lost 6 bases and J lost 1, with 9 bases in between. CDR3 DNA: TGTGCCAGCAGACCCGACAGTAACTATGGCTACACCTTC. This codes for CASRPDSNYGYTF.

V gene TRBV25-1 combines with J gene TRBJ1-1, with 7 bases that match TRBD1. This CDR3 has 12 residues. Germline CDR1 is MGHDK and CDR2 is SYGVNS. V was clipped by 3 bases and J by 9 bases; unmatched bases: 4. DNA of the CDR3: TGTGCCAGCAGTGACAGGGGGTTGAAAGCTTTCTTT. This translates into CASSDRGLKAFF.

The rearrangement links TRBV6-8 to TRBJ2-3; the match to TRBD2 covers 14 bases. Germline V gene data show CDR1 as MNHGY and CDR2 as SAAAGT. CDR3 length: 20 amino acids. J gave up 2 bases and V 6 bases, and 16 bases lay outside the gene matches. The CDR3 protein is CASSPHQTSGRAAITDTQYF. CDR3 coding DNA: TGTGCCAGCAGCCCCCACCAGACTAGCGGGAGGGCCGCAATCACAGATACGCAGTATTTT.

The chain joins TRBV3-1 (or the pseudogene TRBV3-2) to TRBJ2-2; 13 bases fit TRBD2. The CDR3 spans 17 residues. Per the germline V gene, CDR1 is LGHDT and CDR2 is YNNKEL (reference sequence). Losses at the gene ends were 4 bases for V and 0 bases for J; bases not matched to a gene: 2. The CDR3 here is CASSRTSGGTNTGELFF. CDR3 DNA: TGTGCCAGCAGCCGGACTAGCGGGGGTACGAACACCGGGGAGCTGTTTTTT.